Listed here are 16 T cell receptor beta chains from one sample, sequenced in a study of Ad26.COV2.S vaccination and SARS-CoV-2 variants (dated by TCRdb to the early 2020s). The time point label on this specimen signifies: individuals recovered from natural SARS-CoV-2 infection. Library method: the immunoSEQ multiplex PCR assay. TCRdb carries this immuneACCESS record with in-frame sequences only. Its versions omit some clonotypes, under half of them owing to an unresolved V gene in the studies checked, with the rest unexplained. This sample comprises roughly 92,000 clones, roughly 84% of them detected only once. The ten largest account for about 15% of the sample. Sequencing was performed on peripheral blood, taken after recovery from COVID-19. The origin of the receptors is a human donor who had recovered from COVID-19.

The gene calls are TRBV11-2 and TRBJ1-2; no clear D. The ends were cut back, 5 bases at V and 2 bases at J, with 27 bases in the middle. This CDR3 is built from 19 residues. Germline loops: CDR1 SGHAT, CDR2 FQNNGV. The CDR3 here is CASSKEVALGRSFNYGYTF. The DNA of the CDR3 is TGTGCCAGCAGCAAAGAAGTGGCCTTAGGCAGGTCTTTCAACTATGGCTACACCTTC.

This chain uses TRBV4-3 with TRBJ2-1; the match to TRBD1 covers 8 bases. Germline CDR1 reads LGHNA; CDR2 reads YSLEER. The CDR3 length is 16 residues. V dropped 0 bases and J dropped 3; count of bases not matched to a gene: 4. The CDR3 DNA sequence: TGCGCCAGCAGCCAAGACGACAGGGGCAACTACAATGAGCAGTTCTTC. As protein: CASSQDDRGNYNEQFF.

This clone was detected only a few times. The rearrangement uses TRBV19 and TRBJ2-3; D is ambiguous. Trimming took off 5 bases at V and 8 bases at J, with 11 bases between the two ends. Germline V gene lookup returns CDR1 LNHDA and CDR2 SQIVND (reference sequence). The CDR3 has 12 amino acids. CDR3 region: CASSALRSTQYF. The CDR3 DNA reads as TGTGCCAGTAGTGCACTGAGAAGTACGCAGTATTTT. The full variable domain, its missing parts supplied by reference TRBV19 and TRBJ2-3, is DGGITQSPKYLFRKEGQNVTLSCEQNLNHDAMYWYRQDPGQGLRLIYYSQIVNDFQKGDIAEGYSVSREKKESFPLTVTSAQKNPTAFYLCASSALRSTQYFGPGTRLTVL.

J is TRBJ2-3 and V is TRBV7-9, with D possibly being TRBD2 (6 bases). V lost 9 bases and J 1 base, leaving 11 bases between the germline ends. Per germline, CDR1 SEHNR and CDR2 FQNEAQ (reference sequence). The length of the CDR3 is 13 residues. CDR3 sequence (DNA): TGTGCCAGTGAATCTAGCGGCACAGATACGCAGTATTTT. Translation: CASESSGTDTQYF. Full variable domain (rest looked up from reference TRBV7-9 and TRBJ2-3): DTGVSQNPRHKITKRGQNVTFRCDPISEHNRLYWYRQTLGQGPEFLTYFQNEAQLEKSRLLSDRFSAERPKGSFSTLEIQRTEQGDSAMYLCASESSGTDTQYFGPGTRLTVL.

This clone has only a few counts. This chain connects TRBV4-3 to TRBJ2-7; TRBD1 agrees at 9 bases. The CDR3 covers 15 residues. V shed 4 bases and J 4 bases; nucleotides not matched to a gene: 8. Germline V gene lookup returns CDR1 LGHNA and CDR2 YSLEER. CDR3 nucleotide sequence: TGCGCCAGCAGCCTAAACAGGGGGCGTTCTTACGAGCAGTACTTC. This codes for CASSLNRGRSYEQYF.

This rearrangement joins TRBV5-4 to TRBJ2-3; D ambiguous. Deletions cut 2 bases from V and 6 bases from J, with 10 bases between. The CDR3 extends over 13 amino acids. The V gene's germline CDR1 is SGHNT and CDR2 YYREEE (reference sequence). CDR3 DNA sequence: TGTGCCAGCAGCTTCGATTTGGGGGATACGCAGTATTTT. It encodes CASSFDLGDTQYF.

The chain links TRBV6-5 to TRBJ1-6; a possible D gene is TRBD1 (6 bases). V was cut by 5 bases and J by 9 bases, with 17 bases left in between. Germline V gene lookup returns CDR1 MNHEY and CDR2 SVGAGI. This CDR3 has 15 amino acids. The CDR3 loop is CASSRKQGLGSPLHF. CDR3 DNA sequence: TGTGCCAGCAGTCGAAAACAGGGACTAGGTTCACCCCTCCACTTT.

The chain uses TRBV29-1 and TRBJ1-2; D is undetermined. Germline V gives CDR1 SQVTM, CDR2 ANQGSEA. The CDR3 has 13 amino acids. With 0 bases removed from V and 4 bases from J, the gap between germline ends came to 9 bases. CDR3 nucleotides: TGCAGCGTTGAAGAAGGAGATTTCTATGGCTACACCTTC. Translating it yields CSVEEGDFYGYTF.

This clone occurred once. The rearrangement joins TRBV5-1 to TRBJ2-3; no reliable D call. The germline CDR1 and CDR2 sequences are SGHRS and YFSETQ. The ends were cut back, 3 bases at V and 0 bases at J, with 11 bases in the middle. The CDR3 spans 15 residues. The CDR3 here is CASSSRQASTDTQYF. The CDR3 coding sequence is TGCGCCAGCAGCTCGCGCCAGGCCAGCACAGATACGCAGTATTTT.

The V gene is TRBV6-5, the J gene TRBJ1-2, with 8 bases lining up with TRBD1. V lost 6 bases and J lost 5; bases outside the gene matches: 8. The CDR3 sequence is 14 residues long. CDR1 MNHEY and CDR2 SVGAGI come from the germline V gene. The CDR3 DNA is TGTGCCAGCAGCCTCGACAGGGGCTCTTATGGCTACACCTTC. Protein sequence: CASSLDRGSYGYTF.

About this clone: One junction end does not reproduce the germline sequence, and a read error may be involved. This sequence joins TRBV29-1 and TRBJ2-1; TRBD2 aligns across 9 bases. The CDR3 covers 12 residues. Germline CDR1 is SQVTM and CDR2 is ANQGSEA. CDR3 loop: CSVEGGGRAAVF. The CDR3 region has the DNA TGCAGCGTTGAAGGGGGCGGGAGGGCGGCGGTCTTC.

This clone is a singleton in its sample. J is TRBJ2-2 and V is TRBV9; 8 bases align to TRBD2. V was pared by 0 bases and J by 5 bases, with 6 bases of the junction left unmatched. The germline CDR1 and CDR2 sequences are SGDLS and YYNGEE. The CDR3 extends over 16 amino acids. The CDR3 protein is CASSVGPSGYTGELFF. CDR3 sequence (DNA): TGTGCCAGCAGCGTAGGTCCTAGCGGGTATACCGGGGAGCTGTTTTTT.

Only one count was recorded for this clone. The V gene is TRBV10-1, the J gene TRBJ2-7, with 9 bases matching TRBD1. The CDR3 loop spans 16 amino acids. After removal of 0 bases from V and 6 bases from J, the junction contained 9 bases not matched to a gene. The germline CDR1 and CDR2 sequences are WNHNN and SYGVQD (reference sequence). The chain's CDR3 is CASSESRGQGIGEQYF. The CDR3 nucleotides are TGCGCCAGCAGTGAGTCTAGGGGACAGGGAATAGGCGAGCAGTACTTC.

This clone is a singleton in its sample. J is TRBJ1-3 and V is TRBV7-3, with a weak D call TRBD1 (5 bases). Looked up from germline, CDR1 is SGHTA and CDR2 is FQGTGA. Trimming removed 5 bases from V and 4 bases from J, with 12 bases in between. This CDR3 spans 14 amino acids. The CDR3 sequence: CASSPSGSGNTIYF. The CDR3 DNA follows: TGTGCCAGCAGCCCATCAGGGAGCGGAAACACCATATATTTT.

V gene TRBV6-5 combines with J gene TRBJ1-5; no firm D call. Germline V gene lookup returns CDR1 MNHEY and CDR2 SVGAGI. The CDR3 is 12 residues long. V lost 8 bases to trimming and J lost 10 bases, with 15 bases between them. CDR3 bases: TGTGCCAGCGGCCTGTTGAATGAACCCCAGCATTTT. This sequence encodes CASGLLNEPQHF.

The CDR3 DNA reads TGTGCCAGCAGCTTGCTTTTTACAGGGAACACCGGGGAGCTGTTTTTT. Protein product: CASSLLFTGNTGELFF. The chain links TRBV5-6 to TRBJ2-2; weak D call: TRBD1 (5 bases). Germline lookup yields CDR1 SGHDT and CDR2 YYEEEE. Trimming took off 1 base at V and 1 base at J, with 11 bases between the two ends. CDR3 length: 16 residues.